The clone carrying this T cell receptor (beta chain) was recorded at least ten times. Its antigen remains unknown. TCRdb ran MiXCR on the reads and lists one entry per CDR3 protein. The data contain 450,000 to 600,000 distinct CDR3 sequences, over 9% of them singletons. This record comes from a study of T cell repertoires in cytomegalovirus infection. Overall study: Indications of both CMV infection and matching HLA type were provided by public TCR beta signatures.

This CDR3 contains 15 residues. Germline V gives CDR1 SGHTA, CDR2 FQGNSA. V dropped 6 bases and J dropped 0 bases, with 13 bases sitting between them. Study-wide results and caveats: Cumulative public TCR beta family frequency identified CMV carriers with the relevant HLA. Ex vivo, HLA-C-restricted CMV-specific TCR beta clonotypes prevailed over the rest of the response.

The receptor was derived from a human donor in good health (CMV status not recorded). Some clones in this sample may be carry-over from other donors' samples. Sequencing input: PBMCs. The V gene is TRBV7-2, the J gene TRBJ2-3, with D possibly called TRBD1 or TRBD2 (6 bases each). The DNA for the CDR3 is TGTGCCAGCAGTCCCCAGGGGACTAGCACAGATACGCAGTATTTT. Its protein is CASSPQGTSTDTQYF.